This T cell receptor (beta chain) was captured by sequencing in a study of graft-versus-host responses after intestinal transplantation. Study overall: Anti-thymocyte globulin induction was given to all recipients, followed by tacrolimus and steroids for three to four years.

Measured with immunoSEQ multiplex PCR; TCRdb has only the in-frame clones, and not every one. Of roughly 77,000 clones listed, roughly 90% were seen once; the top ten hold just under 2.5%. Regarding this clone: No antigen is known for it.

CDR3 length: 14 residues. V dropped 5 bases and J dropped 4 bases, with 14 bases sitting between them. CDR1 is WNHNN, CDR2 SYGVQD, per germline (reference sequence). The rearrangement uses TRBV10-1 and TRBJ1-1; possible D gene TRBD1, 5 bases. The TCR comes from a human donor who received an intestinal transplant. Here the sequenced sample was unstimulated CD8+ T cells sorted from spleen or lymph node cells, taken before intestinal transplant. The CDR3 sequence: CASSLREAGTEAFF. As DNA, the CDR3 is TGCGCCAGCAGTCTCAGGGAAGCGGGCACTGAAGCTTTCTTT.